Following are 30 T cell receptor beta chains from one sample sequenced in a study of cytomegalovirus exposure and HLA in healthy donors. A multiplex PCR was run with 60 Vbeta primers and 13 Jbeta primers. Sequencing used immunoSEQ multiplex PCR; TCRdb keeps in-frame clones, though not all of them. The sample has about 200,000 clones; roughly 78% are singletons. The sequenced sample consisted of PBMCs. These TCRs come from a young woman in good health and CMV-seropositive.

The genes are TRBV7-8 and TRBJ1-4, with a tentative D call TRBD1 (5 bases). The germline CDR1 and CDR2 sequences are SGHVS and FQNEAQ. Trimming pared 4 bases from V and 0 bases from J, leaving 18 bases between. CDR3 size: 18 residues. CDR3 protein: CASSSGGDGYSTNEKLFF. DNA for the CDR3: TGTGCCAGCAGCTCCGGGGGGGACGGATACTCAACTAATGAAAAACTGTTTTTT.

This chain links TRBV6-5 with TRBJ1-2, with 7 bases lining up with TRBD1. J lost 7 bases, V lost 6 bases, and 14 bases had no gene match. CDR1 and CDR2 from the germline V gene are MNHEY and SVGAGI. The CDR3 contains 15 residues. CDR3 in DNA: TGTGCCAGCAGGCACAGCCGGGACAGTATCCGTGGCTACACCTTC. Amino acid sequence: CASRHSRDSIRGYTF.

The CDR3 sequence is CASAVGQGSYEQYF. CDR3 nucleotides: TGTGCCAGCGCCGTGGGACAGGGGTCCTACGAGCAGTACTTC. This chain uses TRBV6-1 with TRBJ2-7; 10 bases are a match to TRBD1. Germline trimming cut 8 bases from V and 1 base from J; bases unmatched to any gene: 5. The CDR3 is 14 amino acids. Per germline, CDR1 MNHNS and CDR2 SASEGT.

V and J are TRBV6-4 and TRBJ2-5; 7 bases are shared with TRBD2. CDR3 length: 15 residues. The germline V gene encodes CDR1 MRHNA and CDR2 SNTAGT. Trimming at V came to 4 bases and at J to 1 base, leaving 6 bases not matched to a gene. CDR3 in DNA: TGTGCCAGCAGTGTCCAAGCGGGGTCCCAAGAGACCCAGTACTTC. Translated: CASSVQAGSQETQYF.

The V call is TRBV18, the J call TRBJ2-1; perhaps TRBD2 as D (5 bases). The ends were cut back, 5 bases at V and 1 base at J, with 18 bases in the middle. The CDR3 runs to 17 residues. Germline V gene sequence: CDR1 KGHSH, CDR2 LQKENI. CDR3 sequence (DNA): TGTGCCAGCTCATCCTTCCCGGGGTTGAGTTCCTACAATGAGCAGTTCTTC. This encodes CASSSFPGLSSYNEQFF. Full variable domain (remainder filled in from reference TRBV18 and TRBJ2-1): NAGVMQNPRHLVRRRGQEARLRCSPMKGHSHVYWYRQLPEEGLKFMVYLQKENIIDESGMPKERFSAEFPKEGPSILRIQQVVRGDSAAYFCASSSFPGLSSYNEQFFGPGTRLTVL.

The V call is TRBV19, the J call TRBJ1-3; no definite D call. Germline V gene sequence: CDR1 LNHDA, CDR2 SQIVND (reference sequence). The CDR3 loop spans 17 amino acids. V dropped 5 bases and J dropped 1 base, with 18 bases sitting between them. CDR3 sequence reads: CASSGSPEGVSGNTIYF. For the CDR3, the DNA is TGTGCCAGTAGTGGGTCCCCCGAGGGCGTATCTGGAAACACCATATATTTT.

This chain uses TRBV10-3 with TRBJ1-5; D might be TRBD1 (5 bases). V lost 8 bases and J 5 bases, leaving 22 bases between the germline ends. The CDR3 length is 16 residues. The germline gives CDR1 ENHRY, CDR2 SYGVKD. The CDR3 here is CAIGEMGRGRDQPQHF. CDR3 nucleotide sequence: TGTGCCATCGGCGAAATGGGGCGGGGACGGGATCAGCCCCAGCATTTT.

DNA for the CDR3: TGTGCCAGCAGCACCGGGACAGGGAGCGGCGAGCAGTACTTC. Protein sequence: CASSTGTGSGEQYF. V is TRBV6-6 and J is TRBJ2-7; 9 bases are shared with TRBD1. The CDR3 has 14 amino acids. Germline V lookup: CDR1 MNHNY, CDR2 SVGAGI (reference sequence). The ends lost 6 bases at V and 6 bases at J; junction bases unmatched: 9.

The chain is built from TRBV6-1 and TRBJ2-7; 7 nucleotides agree with TRBD1. J was trimmed by 0 bases and V by 6 bases; bases with no gene match: 5. Germline V gives CDR1 MNHNS, CDR2 SASEGT. This CDR3 is built from 14 residues. The CDR3 loop reads CASRLRDSSYEQYF. For the CDR3, the DNA is TGTGCCAGCAGACTCCGGGACAGCTCCTACGAGCAGTACTTC.

This clone was found once. J is TRBJ1-1 and V is TRBV4-1; D is possibly TRBD1 (5 bases). The V gene lost 6 bases and the J gene lost 4 bases, with 9 bases spanning the gap. The germline gives CDR1 MGHRA, CDR2 YSYEKL. The length of the CDR3 is 12 residues. The chain's CDR3 is CASRQDATEAFF. DNA of the CDR3: TGCGCCAGCAGACAGGACGCCACTGAAGCTTTCTTT.

The chain couples TRBV10-1 to TRBJ1-5, with 7 nucleotides matching TRBD1. CDR3 length equals 14 residues. The ends lost 7 bases at V and 2 bases at J; junction bases unmatched: 5. Germline CDR1 and CDR2: WNHNN and SYGVQD (reference sequence). The CDR3 coding sequence is TGCGCCAGCAACGACAGGGTCGGCAATCAGCCCCAGCATTTT. Translating it yields CASNDRVGNQPQHF.

CDR3 residues: CASSPPGLYEQYF. CDR3 sequence (DNA): TGTGCCAGCTCACCACCAGGACTCTACGAGCAGTACTTC. The rearrangement joins TRBV18 to TRBJ2-7; TRBD2 might be the D (5 bases). The germline CDR1 and CDR2 sequences are KGHSH and LQKENI. Trimming removed 0 bases from V and 3 bases from J, with 6 bases in between. The CDR3 consists of 13 residues.

The chain is built from TRBV7-8 and TRBJ1-4; the match to TRBD1 covers 7 bases. Germline V gene data show CDR1 as SGHVS and CDR2 as FQNEAQ. Trimming cost V 0 bases and J 8 bases; bases outside gene matches: 12. This CDR3 contains 17 residues. CDR3 sequence: CASSLALPQGVKEKLFF. The DNA for the CDR3 is TGTGCCAGCAGCTTAGCGCTGCCCCAGGGGGTAAAAGAAAAACTGTTTTTT.

The rearrangement links TRBV7-8 to TRBJ1-2, with D tentatively TRBD1 (6 bases). The CDR3 has 16 residues. V lost 0 bases and J lost 2, with 13 bases in between. Looked up from germline, CDR1 is SGHVS and CDR2 is FQNEAQ. CDR3 DNA sequence: TGTGCCAGCAGCTTAGCGCTTATCACAGGGAACTATGGCTACACCTTC. It specifies CASSLALITGNYGYTF. Together with reference TRBV7-8 and TRBJ1-2, the CDR3 gives the full variable domain: GAGVSQSPRYKVAKRGQDVALRCDPISGHVSLFWYQQALGQGPEFLTYFQNEAQLDKSGLPSDRFFAERPEGSVSTLKIQRTQQEDSAVYLCASSLALITGNYGYTFGSGTRLTVV.

The CDR3 region has the DNA TGTGCCAGCAGTGGGGGCTTCGGGCAGGCTTATGGCTACACCTTC. Translation gives CASSGGFGQAYGYTF. The chain couples TRBV6-4 to TRBJ1-2; D might be TRBD1 (5 bases). Trimming shortened V by 4 bases and J by 5 bases, and 17 bases separated the two germline ends. CDR1 MRHNA and CDR2 SNTAGT come from the germline V gene. The CDR3 extends over 15 amino acids.

V gene TRBV7-9 combines with J gene TRBJ1-3, with a weak D call TRBD1 (5 bases). The CDR3 has 15 amino acids. The ends were cut back, 1 base at V and 3 bases at J, with 10 bases in the middle. The V gene's germline CDR1 is SEHNR and CDR2 FQNEAQ (reference sequence). The DNA for the CDR3 is TGTGCCAGCAGCTTAGGGGGCATGGATGGAAACACCATATATTTT. Protein product: CASSLGGMDGNTIYF.

This clone is a singleton in its sample. DNA of the CDR3: TGTGCCAGCAGCTTAGACCTTGGCGGGAAGGGATACGTTGAGCAGTTCTTC. This sequence encodes CASSLDLGGKGYVEQFF. The rearrangement uses TRBV11-3 and TRBJ2-1; D possibly corresponds to TRBD2 (6 bases). Trimming removed 0 bases from V and 9 bases from J, with 21 bases in between. This CDR3 has 17 residues. Germline V CDR1 and CDR2: SGHNT, YENEEA.

V is TRBV11-3 and J is TRBJ1-2, with D maybe TRBD1 (5 bases). V dropped 6 bases and J dropped 4 bases, with 18 bases sitting between them. This CDR3 spans 15 amino acids. Germline V gene sequence: CDR1 SGHNT, CDR2 YENEEA. The CDR3 reads CASSHRAGPSYGYTF. CDR3 coding DNA: TGTGCCAGCAGTCACCGGGCAGGGCCCAGCTATGGCTACACCTTC.

The chain uses TRBV21-1 and TRBJ2-7; TRBD1 is taken as the D call from the table, unchecked against the DNA. TRBV21-1 is a pseudogene locus. The CDR3 spans 17 residues. The CDR3 protein is CASSKEKVNRVWYEQYF. DNA for the CDR3: TGTGCCAGCAGCAAAGAAAAGGTTAACAGGGTGTGGTACGAGCAGTACTTC.

The genes are TRBV19 and TRBJ2-3; the match to TRBD1 covers 10 bases. The V segment lost 6 bases and the J segment 0 bases; nucleotides outside the gene matches: 0. This CDR3 is built from 14 residues. Germline V CDR1 and CDR2: LNHDA, SQIVND (reference sequence). CDR3 protein: CASRDRGSTDTQYF. The CDR3 region has the DNA TGTGCCAGTAGGGACAGGGGGAGCACAGATACGCAGTATTTT.

The gene calls are TRBV7-2 and TRBJ2-7; TRBD2 aligns across 8 bases. This CDR3 region has 16 residues. J gave up 7 bases and V 5 bases, and 16 bases lay outside the gene matches. Germline lookup yields CDR1 SGHTA and CDR2 FQGNSA. CDR3 protein: CASSLGGGGLPGEQYF. The DNA of the CDR3 is TGTGCCAGCAGCCTGGGGGGCGGGGGGCTCCCCGGAGAGCAGTACTTC.

V is TRBV11-2 and J is TRBJ1-1; 7 nucleotides line up with TRBD1. V lost 3 bases and J lost 6; bases outside the gene matches: 4. This CDR3 has 13 residues. From germline, CDR1 is SGHAT and CDR2 FQNNGV. Here the CDR3 DNA reads TGTGCCAGCAGCTTGGAGGGGACAGCTGAAGCTTTCTTT. This encodes CASSLEGTAEAFF.

CDR3 residues: CASSLALTTLNYNEQFF. The CDR3 nucleotides read TGTGCCAGCAGCTTAGCGCTCACTACCCTCAACTACAATGAGCAGTTCTTC. The chain couples TRBV7-6 to TRBJ2-1; no firm D call. The CDR3 totals 17 residues. Germline CDR1 reads SGHVS; CDR2 reads FNYEAQ. Trimming shortened V by 0 bases and J by 3 bases, and 15 bases separated the two germline ends.

The V call is TRBV2, the J call TRBJ2-1; TRBD1 is a possible D gene (7 bases). Between the trimmed V and J ends, which lost 6 bases and 9 bases, there was a span of 12 bases. CDR1 and CDR2 (germline): SNHLY, FYNNEI. The CDR3 is 12 residues long. The CDR3 loop is CASSAGQPEQFF. DNA for the CDR3: TGTGCCAGCAGCGCGGGACAGCCTGAGCAGTTCTTC.

This clone was recorded only once. In DNA form, the CDR3 reads TGTGCCAGCAGCGGAGGGACAGGGGTCCGATACGAGCAGTACTTC. Amino acid sequence: CASSGGTGVRYEQYF. The rearrangement uses TRBV9 and TRBJ2-7; TRBD1 agrees at 10 bases. The CDR3 loop spans 15 amino acids. Per the germline V gene, CDR1 is SGDLS and CDR2 is YYNGEE. Germline trimming cut 3 bases from V and 4 bases from J; bases unmatched to any gene: 7.

V gene TRBV29-1 combines with J gene TRBJ1-2; D uncertain. The ends were cut back, 4 bases at V and 8 bases at J, with 11 bases in the middle. This CDR3 spans 11 amino acids. In germline, CDR1 is SQVTM, CDR2 ANQGSEA. CDR3: CSVGLRRGYTF. The CDR3 DNA reads as TGCAGCGTTGGTTTACGGAGGGGCTACACCTTC. Full variable domain (remainder filled in from reference TRBV29-1 and TRBJ1-2): SAVISQKPSRDICQRGTSLTIQCQVDSQVTMMFWYRQQPGQSLTLIATANQGSEATYESGFVIDKFPISRPNLTFSTLTVSNMSPEDSSIYLCSVGLRRGYTFGSGTRLTVV.

The chain is built from TRBV2 and TRBJ1-1; the D is unclear. The length of the CDR3 is 13 residues. The V and J ends lost 7 bases and 5 bases respectively, with 14 bases between them. Germline values: CDR1 SNHLY, CDR2 FYNNEI. CDR3 sequence: CASTNMGRTEAFF. Here the CDR3 DNA reads TGTGCCAGCACGAATATGGGCAGGACTGAAGCTTTCTTT.

The chain recombines TRBV21-1 with TRBJ1-1. TRBV21-1 is termed a pseudogene. CDR3 length: 16 amino acids. The CDR3 DNA follows: TGTGCCAGCAGGAGAGCGGGGGGGCCGATGAACACTGAAGCTTTCTTT. This translates into CASRRAGGPMNTEAFF.

The rearrangement joins TRBV18 to TRBJ1-1; D ambiguous. The CDR3 sequence is 14 residues long. Germline values: CDR1 KGHSH, CDR2 LQKENI. The V end lost 2 bases, the J end lost 0 bases, and 7 bases lay between the germline ends. CDR3 sequence: CASSPEVVNTEAFF. The CDR3 DNA reads as TGTGCCAGCTCACCAGAGGTGGTGAACACTGAAGCTTTCTTT. Full variable domain (remainder filled in from reference TRBV18 and TRBJ1-1): NAGVMQNPRHLVRRRGQEARLRCSPMKGHSHVYWYRQLPEEGLKFMVYLQKENIIDESGMPKERFSAEFPKEGPSILRIQQVVRGDSAAYFCASSPEVVNTEAFFGQGTRLTVV.

This chain uses TRBV7-6 with TRBJ1-3, with TRBD1 identical over 10 bases. With 4 bases clipped from V and 5 bases from J, the junction kept 8 bases outside the gene matches. This CDR3 region has 16 residues. The germline V gene has CDR1 SGHVS and CDR2 FNYEAQ. The CDR3 region is CASSSLGGQGRNTIYF. CDR3 bases: TGTGCCAGCAGCTCCCTGGGGGGACAGGGGAGAAACACCATATATTTT. Drawing the rest from reference TRBV7-6 and TRBJ1-3, the complete variable domain is GAGVSQSPRYKVTKRGQDVALRCDPISGHVSLYWYRQALGQGPEFLTYFNYEAQQDKSGLPNDRFSAERPEGSISTLTIQRTEQRDSAMYRCASSSLGGQGRNTIYFGEGSWLTVV.